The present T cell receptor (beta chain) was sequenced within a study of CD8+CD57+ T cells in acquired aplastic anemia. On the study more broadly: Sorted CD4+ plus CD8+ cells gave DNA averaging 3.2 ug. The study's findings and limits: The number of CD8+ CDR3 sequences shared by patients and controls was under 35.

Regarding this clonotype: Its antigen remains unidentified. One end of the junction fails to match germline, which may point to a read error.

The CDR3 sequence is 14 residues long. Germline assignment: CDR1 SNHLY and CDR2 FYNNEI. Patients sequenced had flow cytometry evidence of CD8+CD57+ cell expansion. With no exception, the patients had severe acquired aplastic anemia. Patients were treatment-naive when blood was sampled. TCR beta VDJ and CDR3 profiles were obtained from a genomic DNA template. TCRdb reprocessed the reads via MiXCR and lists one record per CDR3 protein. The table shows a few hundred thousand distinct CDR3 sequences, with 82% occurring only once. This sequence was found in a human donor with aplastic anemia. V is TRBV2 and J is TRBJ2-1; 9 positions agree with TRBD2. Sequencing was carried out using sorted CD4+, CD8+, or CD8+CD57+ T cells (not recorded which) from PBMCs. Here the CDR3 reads CATGASGISDQHFF. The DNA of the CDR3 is TGTGCCACCGGTGCTAGCGGGATTAGTGATCAGCACTTCTTC.